Below, 9 T cell receptor beta chains from the same sample are listed, as sequenced in a study of regulatory T cells in long-lasting Graves disease. Both iRepertoire HTBI primers and Arm-PCR of CDR3 regions were used to build the TCR beta libraries. TCRdb fed the multiplex PCR reads into MiXCR, producing one record per CDR3 protein. The data contain about 400,000 distinct CDR3 sequences, under 20% of them singletons. Time point noted: newly diagnosed GD, antithyroid drugs for less than 3 months. From RNA extracted from PBMCs, the TCR library was made. These data were also filed under a second study, of T cells in Graves' hyperthyroidism and ophthalmopathy.

Sequenced material: peripheral blood mononuclear cells (PBMCs), taken at new diagnosis, from a patient treated with antithyroid drugs. The receptors shown here come from a woman aged 18-35 years with Graves disease.

The rearrangement joins TRBV20-1 to TRBJ1-1, with 9 nucleotides matching TRBD1. This CDR3 contains 15 residues. The V segment lost 5 bases and the J segment 1 base; nucleotides outside the gene matches: 8. CDR1 and CDR2 from the germline V gene are DFQATT and SNEGSKA (reference sequence). The CDR3 loop is CSALRTGAGNTEAFF. The CDR3 DNA is TGCAGTGCTCTTCGGACAGGGGCCGGGAACACTGAAGCTTTCTTT.

Many counts were recorded for this clonotype. The chain joins TRBV5-1 to TRBJ2-1; possible D gene TRBD2, 6 bases. V was trimmed by 0 bases and J by 3 bases, leaving 10 bases between them. CDR1 and CDR2 from the germline V gene are SGHRS and YFSETQ. This CDR3 region has 15 residues. CDR3 in amino acids: CASSLGGEVYNEQFF. The CDR3 DNA is TGCGCCAGCAGCTTGGGGGGGGAGGTCTACAATGAGCAGTTCTTC.

The chain couples TRBV24-1 to TRBJ1-5, with D unresolved. Germline values: CDR1 KGHDR, CDR2 SFDVKD. Trimming left V 5 bases short and J 0 bases short, with 4 bases between. The CDR3 is 13 residues long. In DNA form, the CDR3 reads TGTGCCACCAGTGTGGATAGCAATCAGCCCCAGCATTTT. This translates into CATSVDSNQPQHF.

This clonotype showed up just a few times. A junction end diverges from the germline sequence, so it may reflect a read error. The CDR3 DNA reads as TGTGCCAGCAGCCGGGGACAGCTGAACACTGAAGCTTCCTTT. Translated, it gives CASSRGQLNTEASF. The rearrangement uses TRBV13 and TRBJ1-1; 7 bases agree with TRBD1. The CDR3 consists of 14 residues. In germline, CDR1 is PRHDT, CDR2 FYEKMQ (reference sequence).

This clonotype came up a few times. This chain links TRBV28 with TRBJ2-3; no clear D gene. Germline CDR1 reads MDHEN; CDR2 reads SYDVKM. The V and J ends lost 11 bases and 6 bases respectively, with 6 bases between them. The CDR3 covers 9 residues. CDR3 sequence reads: CASADTQYF. Here the CDR3 DNA reads TGTGCCTCGGCGGATACGCAGTATTTT. Drawing the rest from reference TRBV28 and TRBJ2-3, the complete variable domain is DVKVTQSSRYLVKRTGEKVFLECVQDMDHENMFWYRQDPGLGLRLIYFSYDVKMKEKGDIPEGYSVSREKKERFSLILESASTNQTSMYLCASADTQYFGPGTRLTVL.

This clonotype has a count of ten or more. V gene TRBV20-1 combines with J gene TRBJ2-1; the match to TRBD2 covers 15 bases. The germline V gene encodes CDR1 DFQATT and CDR2 SNEGSKA (reference sequence). Trimming took 2 bases from V and 8 from J; bases not matched to a gene: 4. This CDR3 is built from 15 residues. The CDR3 protein is CSARTGLAGGDEQFF. The DNA for the CDR3 is TGCAGTGCTAGAACCGGACTAGCGGGGGGGGATGAGCAGTTCTTC.

This clonotype was picked up many times. The V call is TRBV27, the J call TRBJ1-5; a possible D gene is TRBD1 (5 bases). CDR1 and CDR2 (germline): MNHEY, SMNVEV (reference sequence). Trimming cost V 3 bases and J 4 bases, with 7 bases left between them. This CDR3 has 13 residues. CDR3: CASSLGTNQPQHF. For the CDR3, the DNA is TGTGCCAGCAGTTTGGGGACTAATCAGCCCCAGCATTTT.

The chain recombines TRBV2 with TRBJ2-3, with 10 bases aligning to TRBD2. CDR3 size: 15 residues. Germline CDR1 and CDR2: SNHLY and FYNNEI. V was clipped by 6 bases and J by 5 bases; unmatched bases: 8. The CDR3 DNA is TGTGCCAGCAGAACGCTAGCGGGAGTAGGAGATACGCAGTATTTT. This codes for CASRTLAGVGDTQYF.

At least ten counts were recorded for this clonotype. This chain joins TRBV27 and TRBJ2-3, with D hard to call. With 3 bases removed from V and 0 bases from J, the gap between germline ends came to 7 bases. The CDR3 length is 14 residues. Germline V gene lookup returns CDR1 MNHEY and CDR2 SMNVEV (reference sequence). Here the CDR3 DNA reads TGTGCCAGCAGTTTGACCTACAGCACAGATACGCAGTATTTT. Translation: CASSLTYSTDTQYF.